This is a list of T cell receptor beta chains from one sample in a study of blood T cell repertoires in COVID-19. Sequenced by immunoSEQ multiplex PCR; TCRdb stores in-frame clones only, minus some. The sample lists some 150,000 clones; 70% to 90% were seen once. Sample: PBMCs or T cells enriched from blood (not recorded which). The receptors were sampled from a woman under 30 who had recovered from COVID-19. Both conserved end residues are part of each CDR3. The order of the fields is V gene, D gene, clone size, J gene, CDR3 DNA, CDR3 protein. The D gene is left open where the match is weak. A clone size is listed for some rows: how often the clone was seen (once, few, many), or a class if it is expanded.

V: TRBV3-1/TRBV3-2
D: .
size: .
J: TRBJ2-7
DNA: TGTGCCAGCAGCCAAGGCGGTCTTCAAGTTTACGAGCAGTACTTC
CDR3: CASSQGGLQVYEQYF

V: TRBV7-9
D: .
size: .
J: TRBJ2-3
DNA: TGTGCCAGCAGCTTCCGTCTTAGCGATTGGACAGATACGCAGTATTTT
CDR3: CASSFRLSDWTDTQYF

V: TRBV10-3
D: .
size: .
J: TRBJ1-4
DNA: TGTGCCATCAGTGAGTCCCTACAGGGCGAAAAACTGTTTTTT
CDR3: CAISESLQGEKLFF

V: TRBV25-1
D: TRBD1
size: .
J: TRBJ2-7
DNA: TGTGCCAGCAGTGATAACAGGGGGGAAAGGCGCGAGCAGTACTTC
CDR3: CASSDNRGERREQYF

V: TRBV6-1
D: .
size: .
J: TRBJ2-5
DNA: TGTGCCAGCAGTGATTCCGCGGGGACAGCCCTCCAAGAGACCCAGTACTTC
CDR3: CASSDSAGTALQETQYF

V: TRBV4-1
D: .
size: .
J: TRBJ2-1
DNA: TGCGCCAGCAGCCAAGTTTTCCTGGGAGGGGGGATCTCCTACAATGAGCAGTTCTTC
CDR3: CASSQVFLGGGISYNEQFF

V: TRBV18
D: .
size: .
J: TRBJ1-3
DNA: TGTGCCAGCTCACAACAGGGCTCTGGAAACACCATATATTTT
CDR3: CASSQQGSGNTIYF

V: TRBV10-3
D: TRBD2
size: once
J: TRBJ2-3
DNA: TGTGCCACACTGGGCCGAGCGGGAGGATTGGCAGATACGCAGTATTTT
CDR3: CATLGRAGGLADTQYF

V: TRBV28
D: .
size: .
J: TRBJ2-7
DNA: TGTGCCAGCAGCTCTCTGGGGGCTTACGAGCAGTACTTC
CDR3: CASSSLGAYEQYF

V: TRBV5-1
D: .
size: .
J: TRBJ2-7
DNA: TGCGCCAGCAGCTTGGTGGCAGGCACCTACGAGCAGTACTTC
CDR3: CASSLVAGTYEQYF

V: TRBV30
D: .
size: .
J: TRBJ1-1
DNA: TGTGCCTGTACTTTCGGCGGCGCTACCATTTATAATGAAGCTTTCTTT
CDR3: CACTFGGATIYNEAFF

V: TRBV10-3
D: TRBD1
size: once
J: TRBJ1-1
DNA: TGTGCCATCAGTTCCGGGACAGGGTTTACTGAAGCTTTCTTT
CDR3: CAISSGTGFTEAFF

V: TRBV10-1
D: TRBD1
size: .
J: TRBJ1-1
DNA: TGCGCCAGCAGTGAGTCGGATCCCAGGGGGCAGAGAACTGAAGCTTTCTTT
CDR3: CASSESDPRGQRTEAFF

V: TRBV7-9
D: TRBD1
size: .
J: TRBJ1-5
DNA: TGTGCCAGCAGCTTGACAGGGAGCAATCAGCCCCAGCATTTT
CDR3: CASSLTGSNQPQHF

V: TRBV15
D: .
size: .
J: TRBJ1-6
DNA: TGTGCCACCAGCAGAGATCAAAGTATGCAGGGCTCCTATAATTCACCCCTCCACTTT
CDR3: CATSRDQSMQGSYNSPLHF

V: TRBV6-2/TRBV6-3
D: .
size: .
J: TRBJ2-2
DNA: TGTGCCAGCAGTCAAGGGACTCCCGGGGAGCTGTTTTTT
CDR3: CASSQGTPGELFF

V: TRBV28
D: .
size: .
J: TRBJ2-7
DNA: TGTGCCAGCAGTTTATGGGAAACAGATAGAAAATACGAGCAGTACTTC
CDR3: CASSLWETDRKYEQYF

V: TRBV28
D: .
size: .
J: TRBJ2-7
DNA: TGTGCCAGCAGTTTGGCCAGAAACTACGAGCAGTACTTC
CDR3: CASSLARNYEQYF

V: TRBV15
D: .
size: .
J: TRBJ1-3
DNA: TGTGCCACCAGCAGAGATCGGGGGGCTGGGTCTGGAAACACCATATATTTT
CDR3: CATSRDRGAGSGNTIYF

V: TRBV27
D: .
size: few
J: TRBJ2-1
DNA: TGTGCCAGCAGTCGTAGCGGTGCGGAGCAGTTCTTC
CDR3: CASSRSGAEQFF

V: TRBV27
D: TRBD2
size: .
J: TRBJ2-1
DNA: TGTGCCAGCAGCTTAGGGACTAGCGGGAGGTTCAATGAGCAGTTCTTC
CDR3: CASSLGTSGRFNEQFF

V: TRBV27
D: TRBD1
size: .
J: TRBJ2-2
DNA: TGTGCCAGCAGTTCCCCAACGACAGGGAAGGCGAACACCGGGGAGCTGTTTTTT
CDR3: CASSSPTTGKANTGELFF

V: TRBV7-2
D: .
size: .
J: TRBJ2-3
DNA: TGTGCCAGCAGCTCCCGAGGGCAGGATACGCAGTATTTT
CDR3: CASSSRGQDTQYF

V: TRBV4-1
D: TRBD2
size: .
J: TRBJ2-3
DNA: TGCGCCAGCAGCCAAGGCCTAACGGGAGGGCCCCGGGGAGCAGATACGCAGTATTTT
CDR3: CASSQGLTGGPRGADTQYF

V: TRBV6-5
D: TRBD1
size: .
J: TRBJ1-1
DNA: TGTGCCAGCGGGACCGGGACAGGGGACCGGAGTGAAGCTTTCTTT
CDR3: CASGTGTGDRSEAFF

V: TRBV5-1
D: .
size: once
J: TRBJ2-3
DNA: TGCGCCAGCAGCTTAACAGGTACCACAGATACGCAGTATTTT
CDR3: CASSLTGTTDTQYF

V: TRBV4-2
D: .
size: many
J: TRBJ1-5
DNA: TGTGCCAGCAGCCAAGATCGGTGGTCCCCTTATAGCAATCAGCCCCAGCATTTT
CDR3: CASSQDRWSPYSNQPQHF

V: TRBV14
D: .
size: .
J: TRBJ2-1
DNA: TGTGCCAGCAGCCCAGTCCGGGGCAATGAGCAGTTCTTC
CDR3: CASSPVRGNEQFF

V: TRBV5-6
D: .
size: .
J: TRBJ2-7
DNA: TGTGCCAGCAGCCCACCGAGCTCCTACGAGCAGTACTTC
CDR3: CASSPPSSYEQYF

V: TRBV11-3
D: .
size: .
J: TRBJ2-1
DNA: TGTGCCAGCAGCTTAGCGGGGAGTTACAATGAGCAGTTCTTC
CDR3: CASSLAGSYNEQFF

V: TRBV28
D: .
size: .
J: TRBJ2-7
DNA: TGTGCCAGCAGTTCACGGGCCTACGAGCAGTACTTC
CDR3: CASSSRAYEQYF

V: TRBV28
D: .
size: .
J: TRBJ1-1
DNA: TGTGCCAGCAAGAGCATGGACACTGAAGCTTTCTTT
CDR3: CASKSMDTEAFF

V: TRBV21-1
D: .
size: .
J: TRBJ2-4
DNA: TGTGCCAGCAGCAAGCCATGGTCCAGTAACATTCAGTACTTC
CDR3: CASSKPWSSNIQYF

V: TRBV30
D: TRBD1
size: .
J: TRBJ2-7
DNA: TGTGCCTGGAGTAGGGACAGGGGCTACGAGCAGTACTTC
CDR3: CAWSRDRGYEQYF

V: TRBV27
D: TRBD1
size: .
J: TRBJ2-2
DNA: TGTGCCAGCAGACCTCTTACCGGGACAGGGGATCACGGGGAGCTGTTTTTT
CDR3: CASRPLTGTGDHGELFF

V: TRBV6-2/TRBV6-3
D: TRBD2
size: .
J: TRBJ2-3
DNA: TGTGCCAGCAGTTACCCTCGACTAGCGTCAGAAAGAGATACGCAGTATTTT
CDR3: CASSYPRLASERDTQYF

V: TRBV5-1
D: .
size: .
J: TRBJ2-1
DNA: TGCGCCAGCAACAGCGGGCTGGATAATGAGCAGTTCTTC
CDR3: CASNSGLDNEQFF

V: TRBV2
D: .
size: .
J: TRBJ1-4
DNA: TGTGCCAGCAGTGACACCTCGACTGGTGAAAAACTGTTTTTT
CDR3: CASSDTSTGEKLFF

V: TRBV6-6
D: TRBD2
size: .
J: TRBJ2-2
DNA: TGTGCCAGCAGTCTCGCCGGTCGACTAGCGGGGCCCACCGGGGAGCTGTTTTTT
CDR3: CASSLAGRLAGPTGELFF

V: TRBV3-1/TRBV3-2
D: .
size: .
J: TRBJ2-3
DNA: TGTGCCAGCAGCCACTGGTTCCGGGAGTGTAGTACAGATACGCAGTATTTT
CDR3: CASSHWFRECSTDTQYF

V: TRBV27
D: TRBD2
size: .
J: TRBJ2-1
DNA: TGTGCCAGCAGTTTAGGACTAGCGGGGTCCTACAATGAGCAGTTCTTC
CDR3: CASSLGLAGSYNEQFF

V: TRBV5-1
D: .
size: .
J: TRBJ1-2
DNA: TGCGCCAGCAGCCTCAGGGTTAACTATGGCTACACCTTC
CDR3: CASSLRVNYGYTF

V: TRBV18
D: TRBD1
size: .
J: TRBJ1-1
DNA: TGTGCCAGCTCGACAGGGGGGAACACTGAAGCTTTCTTT
CDR3: CASSTGGNTEAFF

V: TRBV7-9
D: .
size: .
J: TRBJ2-5
DNA: TGTGCCAGCAGCACTTCTTCAGGGTCGGGGACCCAGTACTTC
CDR3: CASSTSSGSGTQYF

V: TRBV5-4
D: .
size: .
J: TRBJ2-1
DNA: TGTGCCAGCAGCCCCAGGACAGCCCAACTGGCGAATGAGCAGTTCTTC
CDR3: CASSPRTAQLANEQFF

V: TRBV2
D: .
size: .
J: TRBJ1-5
DNA: TGTGCCAGCAAGGCCGAGGGGGGGATCGGACAGCCCCAGCATTTT
CDR3: CASKAEGGIGQPQHF

V: TRBV4-2
D: .
size: .
J: TRBJ1-5
DNA: TGTGCCAGCAGCGAAAGCGAGGGTGGTGAAGGTCAGCCCCAGCATTTT
CDR3: CASSESEGGEGQPQHF

V: TRBV2
D: TRBD2
size: .
J: TRBJ2-7
DNA: TGTGCCAGCAGGTTCTTAGCGGGAGTGGAACAGTACTTC
CDR3: CASRFLAGVEQYF

V: TRBV6-4
D: .
size: .
J: TRBJ2-5
DNA: TGTGCCAGCAGTCGAAATTCGGGGGAGACCCAGTACTTC
CDR3: CASSRNSGETQYF

V: TRBV7-9
D: .
size: once
J: TRBJ2-7
DNA: TGTGCCAGCAGCGTAGATGTGCAGGGCCCCTACGAGCAGTACTTC
CDR3: CASSVDVQGPYEQYF

V: TRBV2
D: .
size: .
J: TRBJ1-1
DNA: TGTGCCAGCAGTCCGCCGGGGAACACTGAAGCTTTCTTT
CDR3: CASSPPGNTEAFF

V: TRBV4-1
D: TRBD2
size: .
J: TRBJ2-7
DNA: TGCGCCAGCAGCCAAGCCGGACCCGGGACTAGCGGTTACGAGCAGTACTTC
CDR3: CASSQAGPGTSGYEQYF

V: TRBV5-1
D: TRBD2
size: .
J: TRBJ2-7
DNA: TGCGCCAGCAGCCCTGGAGATCGTGGTCGCCTAGCGGAACAGAGCTCCTACGAGCAGTACTTC
CDR3: CASSPGDRGRLAEQSSYEQYF